These T cell receptor beta chains were read from a single sample in a study of T cells in Graves' hyperthyroidism and ophthalmopathy. One entry per CDR3 protein, called by TCRdb with MiXCR from the multiplex PCR reads. The sample shows some 510,000 distinct CDR3 sequences, 20% of them seen only once. Input material: blood. The receptors were gathered from a man aged 18 to 29 with Graves' hyperthyroidism. CDR3s include the opening cysteine and the closing phenylalanine or tryptophan. The D gene is left open where the match is weak. Not every row has a clone size; where given, it reads once, few, many or a size class.

V: TRBV6-2/TRBV6-3; J: TRBJ1-1; D: NA; size: many; CDR3: CASSPHWTANTEAFF; DNA: TGTGCCAGCAGTCCTCACTGGACAGCGAACACTGAAGCTTTCTTT
V: TRBV13; J: TRBJ1-3; D: NA; size: NA; CDR3: CASSSRNWGDGNTIYF; DNA: TGTGCCAGCAGCTCCCGAAATTGGGGCGATGGAAACACCATATATTTT
V: TRBV12-3/TRBV12-4; J: TRBJ1-1; D: NA; size: many; CDR3: CASSFRGKWDTEAFF; DNA: TGTGCCAGCAGTTTTCGGGGAAAGTGGGACACTGAAGCTTTCTTT
V: TRBV28; J: TRBJ2-5; D: NA; size: many; CDR3: CASSLIMGETQYF; DNA: TGTGCCAGCAGTTTAATTATGGGTGAGACCCAGTACTTC
V: TRBV20-1; J: TRBJ1-2; D: NA; size: NA; CDR3: CSALRTVPLNYGYTF; DNA: TGCAGTGCCCTTCGGACAGTCCCTCTTAACTATGGCTACACCTTC
V: TRBV27; J: TRBJ2-6; D: NA; size: many; CDR3: CASSFSGANVLTF; DNA: TGTGCCAGCAGTTTCTCTGGGGCCAACGTCCTGACTTTC
V: TRBV6-5; J: TRBJ1-6; D: NA; size: few; CDR3: CASSSPFGKGDSPLHF; DNA: TGTGCCAGCAGTTCACCCTTCGGAAAGGGCGATTCACCCCTCCACTTT
V: TRBV5-1; J: TRBJ1-2; D: NA; size: NA; CDR3: CASSPEVGAGYGYTF; DNA: TGCGCCAGCAGCCCGGAGGTGGGGGCGGGCTATGGCTACACCTTC
V: TRBV6-1; J: TRBJ1-2; D: TRBD1; size: NA; CDR3: CASSEAGTGGGYTF; DNA: TGTGCCAGCAGTGAAGCGGGGACAGGGGGTGGCTACACCTTC
V: TRBV28; J: TRBJ1-2; D: NA; size: many; CDR3: CASSLSQTLDRNYGYTF; DNA: TGTGCCAGCAGTTTATCCCAGACCCTCGACAGGAACTATGGCTACACCTTC
V: TRBV12-3/TRBV12-4; J: TRBJ2-7; D: NA; size: few; CDR3: CASSLQRGTYEQYF; DNA: TGTGCCAGCAGTTTACAGCGCGGGACGTACGAGCAGTACTTC
V: TRBV24-1; J: TRBJ1-1; D: NA; size: NA; CDR3: CATSDPGRGVNEAFF; DNA: TGTGCCACCAGTGACCCGGGACGGGGGGTTAATGAAGCTTTCTTT
V: TRBV29-1; J: TRBJ2-7; D: TRBD2; size: NA; CDR3: CSVEWAGGTYEQYF; DNA: TGCAGCGTTGAGTGGGCGGGAGGTACCTACGAGCAGTACTTC
V: TRBV12-3/TRBV12-4; J: TRBJ1-5; D: NA; size: many; CDR3: CASGFTSSNQPQHF; DNA: TGTGCCAGCGGATTTACGAGTAGCAATCAGCCCCAGCATTTT
V: TRBV7-3; J: TRBJ2-7; D: NA; size: NA; CDR3: CASSPRGADGRGEQYF; DNA: TGTGCCAGCAGTCCCCGGGGGGCGGATGGGCGAGGGGAGCAGTACTTC
V: TRBV4-2; J: TRBJ1-2; D: NA; size: many; CDR3: CASSQGAYYGYTF; DNA: TGTGCCAGCAGCCAAGGGGCCTACTATGGCTACACCTTC
V: TRBV2; J: TRBJ1-2; D: NA; size: NA; CDR3: CASSEDRVYGYTF; DNA: TGTGCCAGCAGTGAAGACAGGGTCTATGGCTACACCTTC
V: TRBV18; J: TRBJ1-2; D: NA; size: NA; CDR3: CASSPQRQMGGYGYTF; DNA: TGTGCCAGCTCACCACAGCGACAGATGGGGGGCTATGGCTACACCTTC
V: TRBV10-3; J: TRBJ2-7; D: TRBD2; size: NA; CDR3: CATKGTSGISYEQYF; DNA: TGTGCCACCAAAGGGACTAGCGGGATCTCCTACGAGCAGTACTTC
V: TRBV6-1; J: TRBJ1-2; D: TRBD1; size: many; CDR3: CASGSGQLYGYTF; DNA: TGTGCCAGCGGATCGGGACAGCTGTATGGCTACACCTTC
V: TRBV7-7; J: TRBJ2-3; D: NA; size: few; CDR3: CASSFGVTDTQYF; DNA: TGTGCTAGCAGCTTTGGGGTCACAGATACGCAGTATTTT
V: TRBV12-3/TRBV12-4; J: TRBJ1-5; D: NA; size: many; CDR3: CASSFGWDQPQHF; DNA: TGTGCCAGCAGTTTTGGCTGGGATCAGCCCCAGCATTTT
V: TRBV7-9; J: TRBJ1-1; D: TRBD1; size: NA; CDR3: CASSPTGLNTEVFF; DNA: TGTGCCAGCAGCCCGACAGGGCTGAACACTGAAGTTTTCTTT
V: TRBV18; J: TRBJ2-4; D: NA; size: few; CDR3: CASSPTDRVIAKNIQYF; DNA: TGTGCCAGCTCACCTACGGACAGAGTTATAGCCAAAAACATTCAGTACTTC
V: TRBV12-3/TRBV12-4; J: TRBJ2-2; D: NA; size: many; CDR3: CASSFSGRGNTGELFF; DNA: TGTGCCAGCAGTTTCAGTGGGCGGGGGAACACCGGGGAGCTGTTTTTT
V: TRBV30; J: TRBJ1-2; D: NA; size: NA; CDR3: CAWSAPPGRMGYGYTF; DNA: TGTGCCTGGAGTGCCCCACCCGGACGGATGGGCTATGGCTACACCTTC
V: TRBV5-1; J: TRBJ1-2; D: TRBD1; size: many; CDR3: CASSLDGGQAHYGYTF; DNA: TGCGCCAGCAGCTTGGATGGAGGACAGGCCCACTATGGCTACACCTTC
V: TRBV11-2; J: TRBJ1-4; D: NA; size: NA; CDR3: CASSLGVVPLATNEKLFF; DNA: TGTGCCAGCAGCTTAGGAGTAGTTCCCCTTGCAACTAATGAAAAACTGTTTTTT
V: TRBV7-9; J: TRBJ1-1; D: NA; size: many; CDR3: CASSLAAGKTEAFF; DNA: TGTGCCAGCAGCTTGGCCGCAGGGAAGACTGAAGCTTTCTTT
V: TRBV5-1; J: TRBJ2-5; D: NA; size: many; CDR3: CASSSWDIQETQYF; DNA: TGCGCCAGCAGCTCGTGGGACATCCAAGAGACCCAGTACTTC
V: TRBV27; J: TRBJ2-5; D: NA; size: NA; CDR3: CASSLYGVGETQYF; DNA: TGTGCCAGCAGTCTTTATGGGGTGGGGGAGACCCAGTACTTC
V: TRBV12-3/TRBV12-4; J: TRBJ2-7; D: NA; size: many; CDR3: CASSPGTWAYEQYF; DNA: TGTGCCAGCAGCCCCGGGACATGGGCCTACGAGCAGTACTTC
V: TRBV6-1; J: TRBJ2-7; D: NA; size: NA; CDR3: CASSERGKDREQYF; DNA: TGTGCCAGCAGTGAACGGGGTAAAGACCGGGAGCAGTACTTC
V: TRBV27; J: TRBJ2-7; D: NA; size: many; CDR3: CASTLSEGFGEQYF; DNA: TGTGCCAGCACCCTTTCGGAAGGCTTTGGCGAGCAGTACTTC
V: TRBV12-3/TRBV12-4; J: TRBJ1-2; D: TRBD1; size: many; CDR3: CASSSRMGQGRSGYTF; DNA: TGTGCCAGCAGTTCCCGAATGGGACAGGGAAGGAGTGGCTACACCTTC
V: TRBV15; J: TRBJ1-5; D: NA; size: NA; CDR3: CATSRVLGQPSNQPQHF; DNA: TGTGCCACCAGCAGAGTTCTCGGACAGCCTAGCAATCAGCCCCAGCATTTT
V: TRBV6-1; J: TRBJ2-7; D: TRBD2; size: NA; CDR3: CASSLTASGTFFEQYF; DNA: TGTGCCAGCAGTCTTACTGCTAGCGGGACCTTTTTCGAGCAGTACTTC
V: TRBV20-1; J: TRBJ2-7; D: NA; size: NA; CDR3: CSARVASEAYEQYF; DNA: TGCAGTGCTAGAGTGGCTAGCGAGGCCTACGAGCAGTACTTC
V: TRBV5-1; J: TRBJ2-7; D: NA; size: many; CDR3: CASSLTNPVYEQYF; DNA: TGCGCCAGCAGCTTGACTAACCCGGTCTACGAGCAGTACTTC
V: TRBV28; J: TRBJ2-7; D: NA; size: many; CDR3: CASSFTGRNEQYF; DNA: TGTGCCAGCAGTTTCACAGGCCGTAACGAGCAGTACTTC
V: TRBV7-9; J: TRBJ2-5; D: TRBD2; size: many; CDR3: CASSSWTSPQETQYF; DNA: TGTGCCAGCAGCTCATGGACTAGCCCTCAAGAGACCCAGTACTTC
V: TRBV5-1; J: TRBJ2-5; D: TRBD2; size: NA; CDR3: CASSLFQGGETQYF; DNA: TGCGCCAGCAGCTTGTTCCAGGGAGGGGAGACCCAGTACTTC
V: TRBV19; J: TRBJ2-5; D: NA; size: many; CDR3: CASSAGWGAGEETQYF; DNA: TGTGCCAGTAGTGCCGGTTGGGGGGCCGGAGAAGAGACCCAGTACTTC
V: TRBV20-1; J: TRBJ2-5; D: TRBD2; size: many; CDR3: CSASRLAGRQETQYF; DNA: TGCAGTGCTAGTCGACTAGCGGGGCGCCAAGAGACCCAGTACTTC
V: TRBV29-1; J: TRBJ1-2; D: TRBD1; size: many; CDR3: CSVTEDRVSEGYTF; DNA: TGCAGCGTTACGGAGGACAGGGTTTCTGAAGGCTACACCTTC
V: TRBV10-3; J: TRBJ2-5; D: TRBD2; size: many; CDR3: CAISLAGATQETQYF; DNA: TGTGCCATCAGCCTAGCGGGGGCCACCCAAGAGACCCAGTACTTC
V: TRBV19; J: TRBJ1-6; D: NA; size: many; CDR3: CASSILESGSPLHF; DNA: TGTGCCAGTAGTATCCTCGAAAGCGGTTCACCCCTCCACTTT
V: TRBV13; J: TRBJ1-5; D: NA; size: many; CDR3: CASTNGLNQPQHF; DNA: TGTGCCAGCACCAACGGGTTGAATCAGCCCCAGCATTTT